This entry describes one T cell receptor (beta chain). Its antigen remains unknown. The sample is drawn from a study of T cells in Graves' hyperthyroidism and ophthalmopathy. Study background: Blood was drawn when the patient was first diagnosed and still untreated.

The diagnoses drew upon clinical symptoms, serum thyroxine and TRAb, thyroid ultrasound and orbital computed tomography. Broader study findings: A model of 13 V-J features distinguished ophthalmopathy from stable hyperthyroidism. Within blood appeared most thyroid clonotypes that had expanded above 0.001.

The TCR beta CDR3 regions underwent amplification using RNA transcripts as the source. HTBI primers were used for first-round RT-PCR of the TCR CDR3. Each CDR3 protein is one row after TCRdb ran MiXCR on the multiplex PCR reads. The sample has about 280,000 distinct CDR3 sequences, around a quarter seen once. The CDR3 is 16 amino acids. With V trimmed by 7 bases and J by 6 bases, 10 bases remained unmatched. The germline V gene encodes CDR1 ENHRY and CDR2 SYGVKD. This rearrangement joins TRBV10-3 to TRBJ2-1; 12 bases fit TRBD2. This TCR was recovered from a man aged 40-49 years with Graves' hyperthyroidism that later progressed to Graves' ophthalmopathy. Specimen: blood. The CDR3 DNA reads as TGTGCCATCACGGGTACGACTAGCGGGGGTTCCAATGAGCAGTTCTTC. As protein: CAITGTTSGGSNEQFF.